This T cell receptor beta chain originates from a study of CD8 T cells in ankylosing spondylitis (dated by TCRdb to the late 2010s). The study in broad terms: The study profiled T cell receptor beta repertoires in healthy donors and ankylosing spondylitis patients to find disease-linked TCR variants. The whole study cohort included under 140 healthy donors and about two dozen ankylosing spondylitis patients. Peripheral blood was sampled, and synovial fluid was also collected from ankylosing spondylitis patients. Study-level results and caveats: Significant enrichment of the disease-linked clones was reported in matched synovial fluid samples from ankylosing spondylitis patients. A CD8+ phenotype was shown by the disease-linked clones, which were found at relatively low frequencies in peripheral blood. Blood from ankylosing spondylitis patients appeared to be characterized by a TCR beta motif made up of several highly homologous amino acid variants. Some TCR beta motif variants had previously been reported in synovial fluid and blood of reactive arthritis patients, which suggested common disease-initiation mechanisms.

Of note for this clonotype: There is no known antigen for this receptor. Per-base quality was not reported, and no clone a single base away is much larger than it.

The CDR3 sequence holds 12 residues, the cysteine and phenylalanine included. Only the CDR3 DNA is retained, 36 bases long and in frame from the first base. Relative to germline, V is missing 4 bases and J is missing 12 bases, with 8 bases of the junction outside any gene match. The germline V gene (reference sequence) supplies CDR1 LGHDT and CDR2 YNNKEL. The sample was run on an Illumina HiSeq 2500. TCR beta libraries were prepared by quantitative 5'-RACE with molecular barcodes. The study's own analysis went as follows. A new computational method, built on a probabilistic model of VDJ rearrangement, was used to identify disease-linked TCR variants. The public sequencing data were trimmed at Q25 with fastp and processed into clonotypes with MiXCR by TCRdb, which kept only in-frame beta chains. Each entry is one CDR3 protein sequence, shown with its most common DNA and genes. The V and J calls come from TCRdb's annotation, not from the publication. Recorded for this sample are some 450,000 distinct CDR3 sequences; roughly a sixth of them occurred a single time. The ten most abundant clones make up approximately 1% of the sample.

This clonotype originated in a male donor with ankylosing spondylitis. Input material: blood, either unsorted or a sorted T cell fraction (not recorded which). The rearrangement joined TRBV3-1 to TRBJ1-1; 7 central bases correspond to TRBD1. The DNA sequence is TGTGCCAGCAGCCTACAGGGGTTTGGGACTTTCTTT. This encodes CASSLQGFGTFF.